The 27 T cell receptor beta chains presented below share a single source sample, sequenced in a study of CD4 and CD8 cells across lung adenocarcinoma regions. TCRdb called the PCR reads again in MiXCR, with one record for every CDR3 protein. The sample yields about 4,600 distinct CDR3 sequences, approximately 43% seen once. The specimen was CD4+ T cells from the margin of a lung tumor. Source of these receptors: a female donor with lung adenocarcinoma. The CD4 and CD8 labels of this study may be unreliable.

The gene calls are TRBV6-1 and TRBJ2-1; tentatively, D is TRBD2 (5 bases). This CDR3 has 16 residues. V lost 2 bases and J lost 10, with 21 bases in between. Germline lookup yields CDR1 MNHNS and CDR2 SASEGT. CDR3 DNA: TGTGCCAGCAGTGAATATGCGCTAGCCAGCTCCTACGAGCAGTTCTTC. Residues: CASSEYALASSYEQFF.

The chain joins TRBV6-1 to TRBJ2-1; 8 bases are a match to TRBD2. This CDR3 comprises 15 residues. Germline-derived CDR1 and CDR2 are MNHNS and SASEGT. V was clipped by 4 bases and J by 6 bases; unmatched bases: 8. The CDR3 spells CASSGAGGTSNEQFF. CDR3 coding DNA: TGTGCCAGCAGTGGGGCGGGAGGTACAAGCAATGAGCAGTTCTTC.

This clonotype was recorded only once. The chain has TRBV7-3 and TRBJ2-5; TRBD1 is a possible D gene (5 bases). Judging by the DNA end, TRBJ2-7 fits better; the J call may be wrong. CDR3 length: 14 amino acids. CDR1 is SGHTA and CDR2 is FQGTGA in the germline V gene. DNA of the CDR3: TGTGCCAGCAGCTTATGGGCAGGGCACTACGAGCAGTACTTC. This gives the protein CASSLWAGHYEQYF.

This clonotype is medium-sized within its sample. V and J are TRBV12-3 or TRBV12-4 and TRBJ2-1; 8 nucleotides agree with TRBD2. The CDR3 loop spans 15 amino acids. V lost 3 bases and J lost 3; bases outside the gene matches: 4. CDR3 sequence: CASSFSAGGYNEQFF. Here the CDR3 DNA reads TGTGCCAGCAGTTTTAGTGCGGGAGGCTACAATGAGCAGTTCTTC.

V is TRBV27 and J is TRBJ2-3; no reliable D call. The J call is uncertain, as TRBJ2-7 better fits the DNA end. CDR3 length equals 14 residues. Germline-derived CDR1 and CDR2 are MNHEY and SMNVEV (reference sequence). The CDR3 protein is CAGSGGRHTDTQYF. The CDR3 nucleotides read TGTGCGGGCAGTGGCGGACGGCACACAGATACGCAGTACTTC.

This clonotype was seen many times. J is TRBJ2-5 and V is TRBV6-2 or TRBV6-3; D perhaps matches TRBD2 (6 bases). The J call may be faulty, since TRBJ2-7 better matches the DNA end. Germline V gene sequence: CDR1 MNHEY, CDR2 SVGEGT. There are 17 residues in the CDR3. The CDR3, as DNA: TGTGCCAGCAGCTACCCTCTCGGCGGGAAGCCCTCCTACGAGCAGTACTTC. Its protein product is CASSYPLGGKPSYEQYF.

This chain links TRBV6-1 with TRBJ2-3, with D possibly being TRBD2 (6 bases). V dropped 3 bases and J dropped 2 bases, with 12 bases sitting between them. The CDR3 loop spans 15 amino acids. Germline CDR1 is MNHNS and CDR2 is SASEGT. CDR3 in amino acids: CASSDGGDITDTQYF. Here the CDR3 DNA reads TGTGCCAGCAGTGACGGCGGGGATATCACAGATACGCAGTATTTT.

The rearrangement uses TRBV27 and TRBJ2-1; 8 nucleotides agree with TRBD2. Germline lookup yields CDR1 MNHEY and CDR2 SMNVEV (reference sequence). The CDR3 covers 15 residues. With V trimmed by 9 bases and J by 10 bases, 17 bases remained unmatched. The CDR3 DNA reads as TGTGCCAGTTCTATCGGGAGGGGCTTGACCTACGAGCAGTTCTTC. Translation gives CASSIGRGLTYEQFF.

This clonotype was counted once. V and J are TRBV6-1 and TRBJ2-3; TRBD1 matches 8 bases. The J call is doubtful: the DNA matches TRBJ2-4 better. Germline CDR1 reads MNHNS; CDR2 reads SASEGT. The CDR3 totals 13 residues. The CDR3 sequence is CASGGQERDTQYF. The CDR3 DNA reads TGTGCCAGCGGGGGACAGGAGCGAGACACTCAGTACTTC.

The count of this clonotype is one. The DNA is left out, because the CDR3 cannot be placed on it with certainty; the CDR3 is given as TCRdb lists it. The CDR3 spells CASSWGRGTETQYF. The chain has TRBV6-5 and TRBJ2-3; the table's D call, TRBD1, has no DNA check behind it. Germline V gives CDR1 MNHEY, CDR2 SVGAGI. The CDR3 has 14 residues if both end residues are counted.

This chain joins TRBV27 and TRBJ1-4; TRBD1 aligns across 7 bases. The CDR3 is made up of 15 amino acids. CDR1 is MNHEY, CDR2 SMNVEV, per germline (reference sequence). V shed 7 bases, J shed 3 bases, and the junction held 8 bases outside the gene matches. The CDR3 region has the DNA TGTGCCAGCAACCGACAGGGACGGTCTAATGAAAAACTGTTTTTT. This translates into CASNRQGRSNEKLFF.

This rearrangement joins TRBV5-7 to TRBJ2-1, with a possible D match to TRBD1 (5 bases). TRBV5-7 is recorded as an ORF, its role being uncertain. The CDR3 length is 17 residues. V shed 1 base and J shed 5 bases, with 19 bases lying between them. The CDR3 nucleotides are TGTGCCAGCAGCTTGATCAGCAGGGCTAGAAAACACAATGAGCAGTTCTTC. Translating it yields CASSLISRARKHNEQFF.

By share, this clonotype counts as medium-sized. This sequence joins TRBV7-8 and TRBJ2-7; tentatively, D is TRBD2 (6 bases). The CDR3 consists of 15 residues. The germline V gene has CDR1 SGHVS and CDR2 FQNEAQ. The germline V and J ends were trimmed by 5 bases and 1 base, with 15 bases remaining between them. This chain's CDR3 is CASSIPGVGSYEQYF. CDR3 nucleotide sequence: TGTGCCAGCAGCATCCCGGGGGTGGGGTCCTACGAGCAGTACTTC. Based on the CDR3 plus reference TRBV7-8 and TRBJ2-7, the full variable domain is GAGVSQSPRYKVAKRGQDVALRCDPISGHVSLFWYQQALGQGPEFLTYFQNEAQLDKSGLPSDRFFAERPEGSVSTLKIQRTQQEDSAVYLCASSIPGVGSYEQYFGPGTRLTVT.

Turning to this clonotype: One end of the junction fails to match germline, which may point to a read error. The V and J genes are TRBV12-3 or TRBV12-4 and TRBJ2-5, with D perhaps assigned TRBD1 or TRBD2 (6 bases each). With the DNA end fitting TRBJ2-3 better, the J assignment may be wrong. The CDR3 runs 18 residues. The CDR3 nucleotides read TGTGCGGGCATTCTTGGGGGGTTGGGGGGCCCCAGCCAAGATACCCAGTATTTT. Translation gives CAGILGGLGGPSQDTQYF.

The chain links TRBV7-6 to TRBJ2-1; 8 bases are shared with TRBD2. With 5 bases clipped from V and 12 bases from J, the junction kept 15 bases outside the gene matches. This CDR3 is built from 15 residues. Germline-derived CDR1 and CDR2 are SGHVS and FNYEAQ. Here the CDR3 reads CASSPTLVAGLSQFF. In DNA, the CDR3 is TGTGCCAGCAGCCCAACCTTAGTAGCGGGACTCTCGCAGTTCTTC.

This rearrangement joins TRBV7-2 to TRBJ2-5; D not certain. The CDR3 totals 14 residues. Germline values: CDR1 SGHTA, CDR2 FQGNSA. Trimming shortened V by 3 bases and J by 4 bases, and 12 bases separated the two germline ends. The DNA for the CDR3 is TGTGCCAGCAGCTTCGGAGATTCGGGAGAGACCCAGTACTTC. This gives the protein CASSFGDSGETQYF.

The genes are TRBV10-2 and TRBJ2-5, with D hard to call. Deletions cut 6 bases from V and 5 bases from J, with 13 bases between. The CDR3 has 13 residues. CDR1 and CDR2 (germline): WSHSY, SAAADI. CDR3 nucleotide sequence: TGCGCCAGCAGGGATTCGGCCAGTGAGACCCAGTACTTC. Its protein product is CASRDSASETQYF.

The sample holds a few counts of this clonotype. The CDR3 region has the DNA TGTGCCACCCGACTAGCGGGGGACACAGATACGCAGTATTTT. It yields the protein CATRLAGDTDTQYF. The rearrangement links TRBV10-3 to TRBJ2-3; 12 nucleotides match TRBD2. This CDR3 is built from 14 residues. The germline V gene encodes CDR1 ENHRY and CDR2 SYGVKD. V was pared by 10 bases and J by 2 bases, with 4 bases of the junction left unmatched.

In its sample, this clonotype was seen a few times. The chain recombines TRBV6-5 with TRBJ1-5; 7 bases fit TRBD1. V was pared by 0 bases and J by 7 bases, with 6 bases of the junction left unmatched. In germline, CDR1 is MNHEY, CDR2 SVGAGI. The CDR3 loop spans 15 amino acids. DNA for the CDR3: TGTGCCAGCAGTTACTCGGGGGACAGTCTCCAGCCCCAGCATTTT. Residues: CASSYSGDSLQPQHF.

This sequence joins TRBV5-4 and TRBJ2-5, with 11 nucleotides matching TRBD2. CDR1 and CDR2 from the germline V gene are SGHNT and YYREEE (reference sequence). V shed 0 bases, J shed 1 base, and the junction held 2 bases outside the gene matches. The CDR3 is 16 amino acids. The CDR3 coding sequence is TGTGCCAGCAGCTTGGGGGGGACTAGCGGCCAAGAGACCCAGTACTTC. Translation gives CASSLGGTSGQETQYF.

This clonotype is large by share. The V call is TRBV12-3 or TRBV12-4, the J call TRBJ2-2, with TRBD2 matching 7 bases. V lost 3 bases, J lost 4 bases, and 2 bases stayed unmatched. The CDR3 is 14 residues long. CDR3 residues: CASSLGRGTGELFF. Here the CDR3 DNA reads TGTGCCAGCAGTTTGGGGAGGGGCACCGGGGAGCTGTTTTTT.

This clonotype was observed a few times. The CDR3: CASSQEVSLAGNIQYF. CDR3 coding DNA: TGCGCCAGCAGCCAAGAAGTAAGTTTGGCGGGAAACATTCAGTACTTC. J is TRBJ2-4 and V is TRBV4-1; possibly TRBD2 for D (5 bases). CDR3 length: 16 residues. Germline V gene sequence: CDR1 MGHRA, CDR2 YSYEKL. Trimming left V 0 bases short and J 6 bases short, with 15 bases between.

The rearrangement links TRBV6-1 to TRBJ2-2; a possible D gene is TRBD1 (5 bases). CDR3 length equals 15 residues. V was cut by 5 bases and J by 4 bases, with 14 bases left in between. Germline V gene sequence: CDR1 MNHNS, CDR2 SASEGT. CDR3 DNA: TGTGCCAGCAGTAAGGGGCACGGGTCCACCGGGGAGCTGTTTTTT. Its protein is CASSKGHGSTGELFF.

In this sample, this clonotype turned up a few times. The chain is built from TRBV20-1 and TRBJ2-5; 11 positions agree with TRBD2. TRBJ2-7 matches the DNA end more closely, so the J call is doubtful. CDR3 length: 17 residues. Germline loops: CDR1 DFQATT, CDR2 SNEGSKA (reference sequence). The CDR3, as DNA: TGCAGTGCTAGAGTAGCGGGAGGGCTAATTCCATACTACGAGCAGTACTTC. Residues: CSARVAGGLIPYYEQYF.

The V gene is TRBV4-1, the J gene TRBJ2-1; 12 bases match TRBD2. Germline V gene data show CDR1 as MGHRA and CDR2 as YSYEKL. This CDR3 spans 16 amino acids. Trimming took 3 bases from V and 7 from J; bases not matched to a gene: 7. CDR3 nucleotide sequence: TGCGCCAGCAGCCATACACGACTAGCGGGGGATAATGAGCAGTTCTTC. This codes for CASSHTRLAGDNEQFF.

The sample holds one count of this clonotype. V gene TRBV10-3 combines with J gene TRBJ2-5, with a possible D match to TRBD2 (6 bases). Germline V lookup: CDR1 ENHRY, CDR2 SYGVKD. V was clipped by 10 bases and J by 11 bases, with 23 bases between them. This CDR3 contains 13 residues. CDR3 loop: CATRRAARGEQYF. CDR3 DNA: TGTGCCACCCGGAGGGCAGCCCGAGGGGAGCAGTACTTC.

This clonotype rates as large. The chain carries TRBV27 and TRBJ2-3, with D unresolved. CDR3 length: 15 residues. Trimming removed 6 bases from V and 1 base from J, with 14 bases in between. Germline CDR1 reads MNHEY; CDR2 reads SMNVEV (reference sequence). CDR3: CASRANGLGTDTQYF. CDR3 sequence (DNA): TGTGCCAGCAGGGCTAATGGTCTCGGCACAGATACGCAGTATTTT.